Sequencing of this T cell receptor beta chain was carried out in a study of blood T cell repertoires in COVID-19. Overall study context: Collection of acute and convalescent COVID-19 samples took place in the United States, Italy and Spain. Sources were T cells, B-cell-depleted T cells, or PBMCs; the material itself was cDNA or gDNA.

As processed by the authors: Nucleated cell number was recorded as an estimate derived from reference gene primer amplification. Profiled with immunoSEQ multiplex PCR; TCRdb holds only in-frame clones, not every one. The D gene and trimming were derived from the DNA, and the V and J assignments and clone size from that table. The table records more than 90,000 clones, about 85% of them present only once. CDR1 LGHDT and CDR2 YNNKEL come from the germline V gene (reference sequence). The CDR3 sequence is 20 residues long. The V gene end was trimmed by 2 bases and the J gene end by 2 bases; junction bases not matched to a gene: 9.

Sample: peripheral blood. This sequence originates from a human donor in a cohort sampled during active COVID-19. The chain links TRBV3-1 (or the pseudogene TRBV3-2) to TRBJ2-1; TRBD2 aligns across 16 bases. CDR3 nucleotide sequence: TGTGCCAGCAGCCAAATGACGGGACTAGCGGGAGGGCGGGCCTACAATGAGCAGTTCTTC. Its translation: CASSQMTGLAGGRAYNEQFF.